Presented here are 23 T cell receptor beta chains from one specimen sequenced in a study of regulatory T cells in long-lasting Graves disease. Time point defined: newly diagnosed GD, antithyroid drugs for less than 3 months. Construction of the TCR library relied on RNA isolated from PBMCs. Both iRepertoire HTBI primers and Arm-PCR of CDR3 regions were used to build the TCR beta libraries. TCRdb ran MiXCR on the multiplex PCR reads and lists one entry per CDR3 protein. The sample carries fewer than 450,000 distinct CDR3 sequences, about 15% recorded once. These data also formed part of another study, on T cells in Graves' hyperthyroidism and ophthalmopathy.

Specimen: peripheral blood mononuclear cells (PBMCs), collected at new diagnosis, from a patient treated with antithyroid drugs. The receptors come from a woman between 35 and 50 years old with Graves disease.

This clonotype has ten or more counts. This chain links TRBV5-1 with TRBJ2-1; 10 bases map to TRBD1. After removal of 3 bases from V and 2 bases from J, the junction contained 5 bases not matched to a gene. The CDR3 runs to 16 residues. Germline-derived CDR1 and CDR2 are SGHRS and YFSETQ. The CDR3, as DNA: TGCGCCAGCAGCTCGGGACAGGGGACGCCCTACAATGAGCAGTTCTTC. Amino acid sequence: CASSSGQGTPYNEQFF.

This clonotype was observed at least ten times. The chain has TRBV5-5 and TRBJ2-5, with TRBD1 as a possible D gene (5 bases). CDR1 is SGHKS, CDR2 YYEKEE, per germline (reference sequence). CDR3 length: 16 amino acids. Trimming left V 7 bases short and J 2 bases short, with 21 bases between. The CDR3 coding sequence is TGTGCCAGCGGATTACAGGAGCCCCCAAGGCAAGAGACCCAGTACTTC. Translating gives CASGLQEPPRQETQYF.

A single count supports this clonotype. CDR3 amino acids: CASSTTTQETQYF. CDR3 DNA sequence: TGTGCCAGCAGTACGACTACCCAAGAGACCCAGTACTTC. V and J are TRBV6-1 and TRBJ2-5; a weak D match, TRBD2 (5 bases). Germline assignment: CDR1 MNHNS and CDR2 SASEGT. V lost 5 bases and J 1 base, leaving 8 bases between the germline ends. The CDR3 sequence is 13 residues long.

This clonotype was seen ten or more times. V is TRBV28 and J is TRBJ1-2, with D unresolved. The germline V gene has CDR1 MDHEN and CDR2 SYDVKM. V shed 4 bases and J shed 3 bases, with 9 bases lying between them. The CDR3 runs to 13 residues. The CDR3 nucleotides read TGTGCCAGCAGTTGGAATCCCTACTATGGCTACACCTTC. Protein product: CASSWNPYYGYTF.

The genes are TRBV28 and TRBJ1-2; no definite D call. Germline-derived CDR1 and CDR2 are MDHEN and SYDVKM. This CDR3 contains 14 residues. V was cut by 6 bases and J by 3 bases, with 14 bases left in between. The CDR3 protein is CASSPPGPYYGYTF. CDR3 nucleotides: TGTGCCAGCAGCCCGCCCGGCCCCTACTATGGCTACACCTTC.

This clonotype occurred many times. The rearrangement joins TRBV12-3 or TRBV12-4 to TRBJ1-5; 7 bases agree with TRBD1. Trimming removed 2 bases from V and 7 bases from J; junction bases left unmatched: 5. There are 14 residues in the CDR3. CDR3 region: CASSLTQGGQPQHF. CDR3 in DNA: TGTGCCAGCAGTTTAACGCAGGGGGGGCAGCCCCAGCATTTT.

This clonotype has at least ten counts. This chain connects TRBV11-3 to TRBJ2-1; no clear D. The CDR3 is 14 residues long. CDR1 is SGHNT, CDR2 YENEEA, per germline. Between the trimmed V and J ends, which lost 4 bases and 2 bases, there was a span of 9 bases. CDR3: CASSSRTAYNEQFF. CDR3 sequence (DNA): TGTGCCAGCAGCTCCCGAACCGCCTACAATGAGCAGTTCTTC.

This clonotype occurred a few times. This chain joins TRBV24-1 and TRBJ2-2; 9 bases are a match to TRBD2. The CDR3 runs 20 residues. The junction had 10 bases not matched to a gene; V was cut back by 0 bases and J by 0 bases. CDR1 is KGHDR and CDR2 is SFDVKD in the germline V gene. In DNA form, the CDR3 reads TGTGCCACCAGTGATTTGGCCGGGGGGAGCGGGAGGTCGAACACCGGGGAGCTGTTTTTT. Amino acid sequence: CATSDLAGGSGRSNTGELFF.

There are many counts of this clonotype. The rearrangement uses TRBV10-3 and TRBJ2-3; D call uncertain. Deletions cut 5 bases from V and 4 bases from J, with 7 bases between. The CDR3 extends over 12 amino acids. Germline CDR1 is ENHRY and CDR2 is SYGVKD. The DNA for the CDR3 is TGTGCCATCAGTCCCGTGTCAGATACGCAGTATTTT. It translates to CAISPVSDTQYF.

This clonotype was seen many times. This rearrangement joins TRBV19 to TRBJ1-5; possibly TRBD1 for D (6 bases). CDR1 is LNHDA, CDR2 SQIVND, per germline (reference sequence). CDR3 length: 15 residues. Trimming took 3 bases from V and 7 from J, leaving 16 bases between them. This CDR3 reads CASSIIPLGQQPQHF. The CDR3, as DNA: TGTGCCAGTAGTATTATTCCTCTGGGACAACAGCCCCAGCATTTT.

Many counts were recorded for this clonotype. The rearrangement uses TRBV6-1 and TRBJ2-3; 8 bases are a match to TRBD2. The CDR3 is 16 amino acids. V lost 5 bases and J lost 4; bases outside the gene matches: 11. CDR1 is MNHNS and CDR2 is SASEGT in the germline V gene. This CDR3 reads CASSPVSGLVADTQYF. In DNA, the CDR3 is TGTGCCAGCAGTCCTGTCTCGGGACTAGTCGCAGATACGCAGTATTTT.

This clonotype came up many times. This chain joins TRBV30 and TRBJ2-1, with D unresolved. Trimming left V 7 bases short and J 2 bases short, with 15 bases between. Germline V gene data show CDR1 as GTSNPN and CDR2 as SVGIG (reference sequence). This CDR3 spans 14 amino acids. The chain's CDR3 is CASYVAAAYNEQFF. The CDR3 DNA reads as TGTGCCTCCTATGTGGCTGCAGCCTACAATGAGCAGTTCTTC.

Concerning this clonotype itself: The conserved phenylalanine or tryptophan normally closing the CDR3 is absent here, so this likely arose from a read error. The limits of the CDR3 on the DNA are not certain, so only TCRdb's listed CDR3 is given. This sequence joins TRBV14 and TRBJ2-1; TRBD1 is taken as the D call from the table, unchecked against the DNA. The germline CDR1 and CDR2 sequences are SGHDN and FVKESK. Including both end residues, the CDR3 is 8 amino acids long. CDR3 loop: CASSQVIP.

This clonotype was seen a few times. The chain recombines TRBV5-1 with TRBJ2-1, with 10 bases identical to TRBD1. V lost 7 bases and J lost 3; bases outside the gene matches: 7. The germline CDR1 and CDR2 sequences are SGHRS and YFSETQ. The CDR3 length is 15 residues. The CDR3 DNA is TGCGCCAGCCACAAAGGACAGGGGGGCTACAATGAGCAGTTCTTC. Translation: CASHKGQGGYNEQFF.

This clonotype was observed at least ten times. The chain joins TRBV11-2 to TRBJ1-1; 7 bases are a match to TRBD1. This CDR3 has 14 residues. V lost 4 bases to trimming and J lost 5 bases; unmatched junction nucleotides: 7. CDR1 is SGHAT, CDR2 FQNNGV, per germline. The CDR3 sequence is CASSSAGGRTEAFF. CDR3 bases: TGTGCCAGCAGCTCCGCAGGGGGTAGGACTGAAGCTTTCTTT.

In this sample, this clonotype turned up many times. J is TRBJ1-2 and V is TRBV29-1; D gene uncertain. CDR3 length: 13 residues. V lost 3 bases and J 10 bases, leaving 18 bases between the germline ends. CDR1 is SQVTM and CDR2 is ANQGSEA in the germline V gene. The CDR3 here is CSVDLSGVFDYTF. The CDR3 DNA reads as TGCAGCGTTGATCTAAGCGGGGTCTTTGACTACACCTTC.

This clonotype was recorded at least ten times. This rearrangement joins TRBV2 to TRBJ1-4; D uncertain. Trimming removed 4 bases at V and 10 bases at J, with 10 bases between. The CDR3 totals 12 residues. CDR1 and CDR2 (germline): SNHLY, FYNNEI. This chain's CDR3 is CASSVGVGKLFF. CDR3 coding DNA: TGTGCCAGCAGTGTCGGTGTCGGAAAACTGTTTTTT.

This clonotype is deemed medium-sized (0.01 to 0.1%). The CDR3 DNA follows: TGTGCCAGCAGCTTTGCAGGTAGCGGGAGTGGAGATGAGCAGTTCTTC. Residues: CASSFAGSGSGDEQFF. The V gene is TRBV11-2, the J gene TRBJ2-1, with 9 nucleotides matching TRBD2. CDR1 and CDR2 from the germline V gene are SGHAT and FQNNGV. CDR3 length equals 16 residues. Trimming cost V 3 bases and J 8 bases; bases outside gene matches: 11.

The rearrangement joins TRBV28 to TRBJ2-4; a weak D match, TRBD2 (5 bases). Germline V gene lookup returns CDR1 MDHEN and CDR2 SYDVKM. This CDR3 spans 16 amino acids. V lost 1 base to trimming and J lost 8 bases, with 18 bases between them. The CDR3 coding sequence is TGTGCCAGCAGTTTATCCGGGCCGGGGTCCCGGGACATTCAGTACTTC. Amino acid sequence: CASSLSGPGSRDIQYF.

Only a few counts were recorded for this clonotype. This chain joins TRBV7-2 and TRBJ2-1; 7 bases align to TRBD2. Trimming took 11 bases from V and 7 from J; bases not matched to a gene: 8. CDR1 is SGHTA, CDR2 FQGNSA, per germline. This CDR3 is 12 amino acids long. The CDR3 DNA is TGTGCCGGTCGGGGGGAGGGAAATGAGCAGTTCTTC. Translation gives CAGRGEGNEQFF.

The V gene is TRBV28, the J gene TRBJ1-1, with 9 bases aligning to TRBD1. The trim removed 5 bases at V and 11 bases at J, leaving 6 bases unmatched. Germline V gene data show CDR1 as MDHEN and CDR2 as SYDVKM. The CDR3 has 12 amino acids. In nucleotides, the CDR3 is TGTGCCAGCAGTGAAAACAGGGGGCACGCTTTCTTT. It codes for CASSENRGHAFF.

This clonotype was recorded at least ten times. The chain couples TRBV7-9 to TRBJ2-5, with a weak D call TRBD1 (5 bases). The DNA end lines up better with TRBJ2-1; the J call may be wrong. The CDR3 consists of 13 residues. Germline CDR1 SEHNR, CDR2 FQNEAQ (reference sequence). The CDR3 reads CASSLIEGVEQFF. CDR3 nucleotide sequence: TGTGCCAGCAGCTTAATTGAAGGGGTTGAGCAGTTCTTC.

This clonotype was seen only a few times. CDR3 DNA sequence: TGTGCCAGCAGCCAAGTCGGGCGAAGCACAGATACGCAGTATTTT. Translation: CASSQVGRSTDTQYF. J is TRBJ2-3 and V is TRBV14; D gene uncertain. V gave up 1 base and J gave up 0 bases, with 8 bases separating them. CDR1 is SGHDN, CDR2 FVKESK, per germline. This CDR3 is 15 amino acids long.